The entry below gives a single T cell receptor (beta chain) sequence along with its context. The antigen remains unidentified. This entry comes from a study of cytomegalovirus exposure and HLA in healthy donors. Study outcomes and limitations: TCR beta chains numbering more than 150 were designated cytomegalovirus-associated. Indistinguishability led to the exclusion of some V segments, TRBV6-2 and TRBV6-3 included.

The germline V gene has CDR1 MDHEN and CDR2 SYDVKM. V lost 11 bases to trimming and J lost 1 base, with 9 bases between them. CDR3 size: 13 residues. PCR primers comprised 60 Vbeta and 13 Jbeta primers. Sequencing was performed with immunoSEQ multiplex PCR; in TCRdb, only in-frame clones are kept and a portion is missing. Among approximately 200,000 clones, 80% to 85% were seen once, and the ten largest hold 6.5%. The source material was PBMCs. The rearrangement uses TRBV28 and TRBJ1-6, with a possible D match to TRBD1 (5 bases). This receptor was obtained from a woman in her fifties or sixties in good health and CMV-seropositive. Here the CDR3 DNA reads TGTGCCGGGGCAGGGTCCTATAATTCACCCCTCCACTTT. Its translation is CAGAGSYNSPLHF.